The subject of this entry is one T cell receptor (beta chain). No antigen is known for it. No clone much larger than this one lies a single base away; base qualities are absent. These data come from a study of beta chain features in type 1 diabetes (dated by TCRdb to between 2017 and 2018). In terms of the full investigation: Mean age, gender distribution, total cell number and subset yield did not differ between patients and healthy donors. A total of around 110,000,000 sorted cells were examined across all samples, and a strong correlation was observed between cell number per subset and RNA yield. The study compared TCRB repertoires of sorted circulating CD4+ T cell subsets between recently diagnosed type 1 diabetes patients and matched healthy donors. Whereas all 28 donors provided naive and central memory subsets, regulatory and stem cell-like memory subsets were isolated from just 8 patients and roughly 8 healthy donors. The full study reports these points: HLA sub-analyses involved small numbers of individuals, so any influence of HLA type on TCRB rearrangement remained unresolved. At VDJ recombination sites, type 1 diabetes patients had fewer insertions and more deleted nucleotides, which implies abnormalities in thymic rearrangement. Sequencing cDNA rather than genomic DNA could over-represent highly expressing activated cells, although activation and CD3 levels did not differ between groups. Shorter templates might have been favored by PCR, but patient and control samples were amplified and corrected together, so both groups would have been affected equally by any skew. Naive, central memory and regulatory TCRB repertoires appeared to be more similar among patients than among healthy donors. A moderate but significant shortening of TCRB CDR3 length was observed in type 1 diabetes patients in all four CD4+ subsets.

Each donor gave one peripheral blood draw, roughly 0.12 L on average, collected into heparinised tubes. Using a panel that included CD45RO, CCR7, CD25, CD127, CD95 and CD27, naive, central memory, regulatory and stem cell-like memory CD4+ T cells were sorted on a BD FACSAria II. Every sorted population had a purity above 95%. PBMCs were isolated right away by Lymphoprep density gradient centrifugation and were stained directly, without culture. To minimize batch effects, samples were stained and sorted in pairs, one healthy donor with one patient per experiment. Taken from cysteine to phenylalanine, the CDR3 has 12 residues. The sequence is cut down to CDR3 DNA, 36 bases in frame from base 1. The junction carries 13 bases between V and J, which are trimmed by 4 bases and 7 bases respectively. Reading the germline V gene gives CDR1 SQVTM and CDR2 ANQGSEA. The High Capacity cDNA Reverse Transcription Kit was used to reverse transcribe all of the isolated RNA, meaning that expressed TCRB transcripts were what got sequenced. Deep immunoSEQ sequencing was performed on naive, central memory and regulatory T cell samples, with an average of around 3.4 million total reads per sample. After sorted cells were lysed in RLT buffer, RNA was extracted with DNase-treated RNeasy Micro or Mini kits, with the choice depending on cell number. To prevent cross-contamination, each cell subset was processed individually, whereas patient and healthy donor samples were processed jointly. TCRB sequences were amplified from cDNA with the immunoSEQ multiplex PCR, producing 87-bp fragments spanning the CDR3 region. Sequencing of the amplicons was performed on the Illumina HiSeq platform. As for the authors' bioinformatics: Synthetic template baselines were used to correct PCR bias computationally, reads within Hamming distance 2 were collapsed, and singletons that could not be merged were discarded. By aligning reads against IMGT, V, D and J genes, CDR3 length, and insertions or deletions at six rearrangement sites were assigned. Within each subset, clonotype counts were normalized to sorted cell number, after which true diversity and Gini coefficients were computed with the tcR R package. The overlap coefficient, calculated on TCRB nucleotide sequences, was used to quantify repertoire sharing. Out-of-frame TCRB sequences from naive cells were analyzed to stand in for the pre-selection repertoire. In TCRdb, the immuneACCESS table is reduced to in-frame sequences with V and J assigned. These tables do not hold every clone; where another copy was compared, an unresolved V gene accounts for under half, and the others remain unexplained. V and J calls plus clone size are reproduced from that table; the DNA served to infer D and trimming. Counted in this sample were around 250,000 clones; approximately 15% of them appeared once. In total, the top ten clones hold 0.017% of the sample.

The sequenced sample consisted of naive CD4+ T cells from blood. The cell subset or site label of this sample denotes: true naive CD4+ T cells. The chain employs TRBV29-1 and TRBJ1-1; the D gene cannot be resolved reliably. This receptor was identified in a man aged 25 to 40 with type 1 diabetes. The nucleotides read TGCAGCGTTGTAAGGCGGCCGGGTGAAGCTTTCTTT. Its protein is CSVVRRPGEAFF.